Each of the 18 T cell receptor beta chains below was sequenced from the same sample in a study of identical twins. One entry per CDR3 protein, called by TCRdb with MiXCR from the 5' RACE reads. This sample has a few hundred thousand distinct CDR3 sequences, with approximately 8.8% found just once. Sequenced material: naive T cells sorted from blood. The receptors derive from a woman in her fifties or sixties in good health.

This clonotype was counted at least ten times. The rearrangement joins TRBV7-6 to TRBJ2-2, with 9 positions matching TRBD2. V was pared by 3 bases and J by 8 bases, with 4 bases of the junction left unmatched. This CDR3 spans 14 amino acids. The V gene's germline CDR1 is SGHVS and CDR2 FNYEAQ. The CDR3 loop is CASSLSSGIGELFF. The CDR3 nucleotides are TGTGCCAGCAGCTTGTCTAGCGGGATAGGGGAGCTGTTTTTT.

This clonotype was seen a handful of times. The rearrangement joins TRBV24-1 to TRBJ2-1; 7 nucleotides match TRBD1. Trimming removed 9 bases from V and 9 bases from J; junction bases left unmatched: 13. CDR3 length: 14 amino acids. The germline CDR1 and CDR2 sequences are KGHDR and SFDVKD. CDR3 residues: CATSPRDRVGEQFF. CDR3 nucleotides: TGTGCCACCTCTCCGCGAGACAGGGTAGGTGAGCAGTTCTTC.

This clonotype showed up many times. The chain uses TRBV5-1 and TRBJ1-1; D possibly corresponds to TRBD1 (5 bases). There are 13 residues in the CDR3. Trimming took off 2 bases at V and 1 base at J, with 6 bases between the two ends. CDR1 SGHRS and CDR2 YFSETQ come from the germline V gene. The CDR3 sequence: CASSFGANTEAFF. The CDR3 DNA reads as TGCGCCAGCAGCTTTGGGGCGAACACTGAAGCTTTCTTT.

The V and J genes are TRBV5-1 and TRBJ2-7; D is tentatively TRBD1 or TRBD2 (5 bases each). Trimming shortened V by 4 bases and J by 2 bases, and 19 bases separated the two germline ends. There are 16 residues in the CDR3. Germline V lookup: CDR1 SGHRS, CDR2 YFSETQ. The CDR3 DNA follows: TGCGCCAGCAGCCGGGGCCCCGGGGTTGGGGCCTACGAGCAGTACTTC. Amino acids: CASSRGPGVGAYEQYF.

This clonotype was recorded a few times. This chain links TRBV5-5 with TRBJ2-3; D gene unclear. The germline V and J ends were trimmed by 0 bases and 2 bases, with 7 bases remaining between them. This CDR3 region has 14 residues. CDR1 is SGHKS and CDR2 is YYEKEE in the germline V gene (reference sequence). The CDR3 bases are TGTGCCAGCAGCTTGGGGGCCCTCACAGATACGCAGTATTTT. Translating gives CASSLGALTDTQYF.

This clonotype was counted a few times. This chain links TRBV20-1 with TRBJ2-1; weak D call: TRBD1 (5 bases). This CDR3 contains 12 residues. Per germline, CDR1 DFQATT and CDR2 SNEGSKA (reference sequence). Trimming removed 5 bases at V and 12 bases at J, with 17 bases between. CDR3: CSAAKTGYGQFF. For the CDR3, the DNA is TGCAGTGCTGCCAAAACAGGTTACGGGCAGTTCTTC.

This clonotype was recorded a few times. The rearrangement links TRBV12-3 or TRBV12-4 to TRBJ2-7, with TRBD1 as a possible D gene (6 bases). The length of the CDR3 is 11 residues. V lost 8 bases to trimming and J lost 5 bases, with 10 bases between them. CDR3 residues: CASGDNHEQYF. The CDR3, as DNA: TGTGCCAGCGGGGACAACCACGAGCAGTACTTC.

In its sample, this clonotype was seen a few times. J is TRBJ2-3 and V is TRBV25-1, with D possibly matching TRBD2 (7 bases). With 2 bases removed from V and 11 bases from J, the gap between germline ends came to 23 bases. Germline values: CDR1 MGHDK, CDR2 SYGVNS. The CDR3 totals 16 residues. The CDR3 reads CASSERGEGAAQGQYF. The CDR3 nucleotides read TGTGCCAGCAGTGAAAGGGGGGAGGGAGCGGCCCAGGGGCAGTATTTT.

This chain uses TRBV5-1 with TRBJ1-1, with a weak D call TRBD1 (5 bases). CDR1 is SGHRS and CDR2 is YFSETQ in the germline V gene. The CDR3 covers 15 residues. V gave up 0 bases and J gave up 0 bases, with 9 bases separating them. CDR3: CASSLGGVVNTEAFF. DNA of the CDR3: TGCGCCAGCAGCTTGGGAGGGGTGGTGAACACTGAAGCTTTCTTT.

This clonotype showed up just a few times. The gene calls are TRBV5-6 and TRBJ2-1, with D unclear. Between the trimmed V and J ends, which lost 2 bases and 10 bases, there was a span of 7 bases. The CDR3 is 11 amino acids. The germline gives CDR1 SGHDT, CDR2 YYEEEE. The CDR3 DNA reads as TGTGCCAGCAGCTTTCATGGCGAGCAGTTCTTC. This sequence encodes CASSFHGEQFF.

This clonotype was seen many times. V usage is TRBV6-2 or TRBV6-3 and J usage is TRBJ2-2; D is possibly TRBD2 (6 bases). CDR3 length: 16 amino acids. The germline gives CDR1 MNHEY, CDR2 SVGEGT. Trimming removed 4 bases from V and 0 bases from J, with 12 bases in between. CDR3 protein: CASSSPGTSNTGELFF. The CDR3, as DNA: TGTGCCAGCAGTTCTCCCGGGACTTCGAACACCGGGGAGCTGTTTTTT.

This clonotype was seen a handful of times. CDR3 residues: CSAGYYNEQFF. DNA of the CDR3: TGCAGTGCTGGCTACTACAATGAGCAGTTCTTC. This chain links TRBV20-1 with TRBJ2-1; D is ambiguous. Germline assignment: CDR1 DFQATT and CDR2 SNEGSKA (reference sequence). This CDR3 comprises 11 residues. Trimming cost V 5 bases and J 3 bases, with 5 bases left between them.

There are a few counts of this clonotype. This rearrangement joins TRBV5-1 to TRBJ1-1, with D possibly TRBD1 on 6 matching bases. V was shortened by 5 bases and J by 3 bases, with 14 bases between the two germline ends. Germline V CDR1 and CDR2: SGHRS, YFSETQ. There are 14 residues in the CDR3. CDR3 protein: CASRAREGDTEAFF. CDR3 nucleotide sequence: TGCGCCAGCAGGGCGAGGGAGGGGGACACTGAAGCTTTCTTT. The full variable domain, with the rest looked up from reference TRBV5-1 and TRBJ1-1, is KAGVTQTPRYLIKTRGQQVTLSCSPISGHRSVSWYQQTPGQGLQFLFEYFSETQRNKGNFPGRFSGRQFSNSRSEMNVSTLELGDSALYLCASRAREGDTEAFFGQGTRLTVV.

In this sample, this clonotype turned up many times. DNA for the CDR3: TGCAGCGTTGAAGTAGGTTCAATTGAGCAGTTCTTC. Translation gives CSVEVGSIEQFF. The gene calls are TRBV29-1 and TRBJ2-1; D unclear. Trimming removed 1 base from V and 9 bases from J, with 10 bases in between. The CDR3 has 12 amino acids. Germline CDR1 SQVTM, CDR2 ANQGSEA.

This clonotype was counted between two and nine times. The chain joins TRBV6-2 or TRBV6-3 to TRBJ2-3; a possible D gene is TRBD1 (5 bases). V gave up 2 bases and J gave up 0 bases, with 12 bases separating them. The CDR3 extends over 16 amino acids. Per germline, CDR1 MNHEY and CDR2 SVGEGT. The CDR3: CASSYGWGSSTDTQYF. The DNA of the CDR3 is TGTGCCAGCAGTTACGGGTGGGGCTCTAGCACAGATACGCAGTATTTT.

This clonotype was counted at least ten times. This chain connects TRBV29-1 to TRBJ2-1; TRBD2 matches 10 bases. Germline trimming cut 5 bases from V and 10 bases from J; bases unmatched to any gene: 8. CDR1 and CDR2 from the germline V gene are SQVTM and ANQGSEA. The CDR3 is 13 amino acids. CDR3 in amino acids: CSVSSGRGMEQFF. The CDR3, as DNA: TGCAGCGTTTCTAGCGGGAGAGGGATGGAGCAGTTCTTC.

The V and J genes are TRBV5-1 and TRBJ2-3; D is possibly TRBD1 or TRBD2 (6 bases each). Germline V CDR1 and CDR2: SGHRS, YFSETQ. CDR3 length: 15 residues. Trimming cost V 0 bases and J 2 bases, with 10 bases left between them. In DNA form, the CDR3 reads TGCGCCAGCAGCTTGGACCGGGGGCCCACAGATACGCAGTATTTT. Translation: CASSLDRGPTDTQYF.

This clonotype was counted only a few times. The genes are TRBV7-9 and TRBJ2-2, with a tentative D call TRBD1 (6 bases). V was cut by 3 bases and J by 6 bases, with 8 bases left in between. The germline V gene encodes CDR1 SEHNR and CDR2 FQNEAQ (reference sequence). The CDR3 runs to 13 residues. The CDR3 spells CASSLGAPGELFF. The CDR3 DNA reads TGTGCCAGCAGCTTGGGGGCTCCCGGGGAGCTGTTTTTT.